This record concerns one TCR beta chain sequence. Its target is unknown. The data stem from a study of chemoradiotherapy in HPV16-positive cancers. General observations from the study: Candidate HPV-specific clones and E7-related TCR motifs grew in tumor during treatment. HPV-responsive T-cell expansion during chemoradiotherapy was linked to improved recurrence-free survival in HPV16-positive patients. HPV-specific T cells were functionally defined from only a couple of HPV16-positive patients.

Repertoires were generated with immunoSEQ multiplex PCR, while TCRdb's copy carries only in-frame clones and drops some. The table has around 5,000 clones, about 96% seen once. Germline values: CDR1 MDHEN, CDR2 SYDVKM. The CDR3 extends over 17 amino acids. Deletions cut 5 bases from V and 2 bases from J, with 19 bases between. The source of this sequence is a human donor with HPV-associated anogenital cancer. This sample comprised tumor tissue, obtained from a patient who underwent chemoradiotherapy. The rearrangement joins TRBV28 to TRBJ2-1; D remains unclear. The CDR3 reads CASSPAALSVAYNEQFF. As DNA, the CDR3 is TGTGCCAGCAGTCCGGCTGCTTTGTCGGTAGCCTACAATGAGCAGTTCTTC.